The 6 T cell receptor beta chains below come from one sample, sequenced in a study of blood T cell repertoires in COVID-19. Data came from immunoSEQ multiplex PCR; TCRdb stores just in-frame clones and leaves some out. The repertoire includes approximately 98,000 clones, 81% of them detected once, and around 10% sits in the top ten. The sequencing input was peripheral blood. The source is a woman older than 75 with acute or convalescent COVID-19.

V and J are TRBV19 and TRBJ2-7, with TRBD1 identical over 9 bases. The CDR3 covers 16 residues. Germline CDR1 is LNHDA and CDR2 is SQIVND (reference sequence). After removal of 3 bases from V and 5 bases from J, the junction contained 11 bases not matched to a gene. The CDR3 is CASSILSGTGKNEQYF. The CDR3, as DNA: TGTGCCAGTAGTATTCTATCCGGGACAGGGAAAAACGAGCAGTACTTC.

The chain recombines TRBV5-1 with TRBJ1-1; tentatively, D is TRBD1 (6 bases). The CDR3 sequence is 14 residues long. The germline V gene encodes CDR1 SGHRS and CDR2 YFSETQ. V was pared by 6 bases and J by 1 base, with 13 bases between. The CDR3 DNA sequence: TGCGCCAGCAAATTGGGACAAACGAACACTGAAGCTTTCTTT. The encoded protein is CASKLGQTNTEAFF.

The chain combines TRBV28 with TRBJ1-2; maybe TRBD1 (5 bases). Germline V CDR1 and CDR2: MDHEN, SYDVKM. Trimming took 3 bases from V and 2 from J, leaving 7 bases between them. The CDR3 loop spans 13 amino acids. CDR3 region: CASSLTENYGYTF. CDR3 sequence (DNA): TGTGCCAGCAGTTTGACAGAGAACTATGGCTACACCTTC.

V gene TRBV4-1 combines with J gene TRBJ1-3; TRBD1 is a possible D gene (6 bases). There are 13 residues in the CDR3. Germline lookup yields CDR1 MGHRA and CDR2 YSYEKL. The V and J ends lost 2 bases and 5 bases respectively, with 7 bases between them. The chain's CDR3 is CASSQWDRNTIYF. The CDR3 region has the DNA TGCGCCAGCAGCCAATGGGACAGAAACACCATATATTTT.

This clone was detected a few times. The J gene is TRBJ2-7, the V gene TRBV18, with 8 nucleotides matching TRBD1. Losses at the gene ends were 3 bases for V and 9 bases for J; bases not matched to a gene: 16. The CDR3 has 16 residues. Germline CDR1 is KGHSH and CDR2 is LQKENI. The CDR3 spells CASSPEVPGQVSVQYV. The CDR3 region has the DNA TGTGCCAGCTCACCTGAGGTCCCGGGACAGGTTTCGGTGCAGTACGTC.

The V call is TRBV15, the J call TRBJ2-5; the D gene is possibly TRBD1 (6 bases). Per germline, CDR1 LNHNV and CDR2 YYDKDF (reference sequence). CDR3 size: 13 residues. V was clipped by 6 bases and J by 5 bases, with 13 bases between them. CDR3 sequence reads: CATRNRVRETQYF. The CDR3 region has the DNA TGTGCCACCAGAAACAGGGTCAGGGAGACCCAGTACTTC.